Listed below are T cell receptor beta chains from one sample, sequenced in a study of T cells in localized non-small cell lung cancer. Here immunoSEQ multiplex PCR was the method, and the copy in TCRdb shows in-frame clones only, minus some. The table lists around 18,000 clones, about four fifths of them singletons. The specimen was peripheral blood, collected before any cancer treatment. These receptors all come from a female donor over 55 with stage I lung adenocarcinoma. CDR3s include the opening cysteine and the closing phenylalanine or tryptophan. D genes are given only for firm matches. A clone size is listed for some rows: how often the clone was seen (once, few, many), or a class if it is expanded.

d_call j_call v_call clone_size cdr3_aa cdr3_nt
NA TRBJ1-2 TRBV7-9 NA CASTPGTVANYGYTF TGTGCCAGCACTCCCGGGACCGTTGCTAACTATGGCTACACCTTC
NA TRBJ1-5 TRBV6-1 NA CATFHFTASYQPQHF TGTGCCACCTTCCATTTCACAGCTTCCTATCAGCCCCAGCATTTT
NA TRBJ1-5 TRBV7-9 NA CASSLGYDQPQHF TGTGCCAGCAGCTTAGGGTATGATCAGCCCCAGCATTTT
TRBD1 TRBJ2-7 TRBV27 few CASSSVYRGHDEQYF TGTGCCAGCAGTTCGGTCTACAGGGGGCACGACGAGCAGTACTTC
TRBD1 TRBJ2-7 TRBV29-1 NA CSAGAGGSEQYF TGCAGCGCTGGGGCAGGGGGCTCCGAGCAGTACTTC
NA TRBJ2-3 TRBV5-1 few CASSADSTDTQYF TGCGCCAGCAGCGCGGACAGCACAGATACGCAGTATTTT
NA TRBJ1-2 TRBV6-6 NA CASSPRTAFSNYGYTF TGTGCCAGCAGCCCCCGGACTGCTTTTTCTAACTATGGCTACACCTTC
TRBD1 TRBJ1-6 TRBV6-5 once CASSYRGQGEPLHF TGTGCCAGCAGTTATCGCGGACAGGGTGAACCCCTCCACTTT
NA TRBJ2-3 TRBV6-1 NA CASRNAGHTDTQYF TGTGCCAGCAGGAACGCAGGGCACACAGATACGCAGTATTTT
NA TRBJ1-1 TRBV29-1 once CSVDNPGQPNTEAFF TGCAGCGTCGACAATCCTGGACAGCCGAACACTGAAGCTTTCTTT
TRBD1 TRBJ2-3 TRBV13 NA CASSYRGLEADTQYF TGTGCCAGCAGCTACAGGGGTTTGGAGGCAGATACGCAGTATTTT
TRBD1 TRBJ1-1 TRBV6-4 NA CAGRLTGGVTEAFF TGTGCCGGCAGGCTGACAGGGGGAGTCACTGAAGCTTTCTTT
TRBD2 TRBJ2-5 TRBV5-5 NA CASSLGLVGGETQYF TGTGCCAGCAGCCTAGGACTAGTCGGGGGAGAGACCCAGTACTTC
TRBD1 TRBJ1-1 TRBV30 once CAWSQGARAFF TGTGCCTGGAGTCAGGGGGCAAGGGCTTTCTTT
NA TRBJ1-2 TRBV27 NA CASSLRGGYGYTF TGTGCCAGCAGTTTAAGGGGCGGCTATGGCTACACCTTC
NA TRBJ2-3 TRBV11-2 NA CASSPGTPRDTQYF TGTGCCAGCAGCCCTGGGACTCCTCGAGATACGCAGTATTTT
TRBD1 TRBJ1-3 TRBV7-3 NA CASSSMTGGGNTIYF TGTGCCAGCAGCTCGATGACAGGGGGTGGAAACACCATATATTTT
NA TRBJ2-4 TRBV5-1 NA CASSSPGTGNIQYF TGCGCCAGCAGCTCCCCTGGAACGGGAAACATTCAGTACTTC
NA TRBJ1-5 TRBV27 NA CASSPMTYSNQPQHF TGTGCCAGCAGTCCAATGACCTATAGCAATCAGCCCCAGCATTTT
NA TRBJ1-1 TRBV6-5 NA CASGRMNTEAFF TGTGCCAGCGGGCGGATGAACACTGAAGCTTTCTTT
TRBD2 TRBJ2-1 TRBV6-4 NA CASSETSGGGLNEQFF TGTGCCAGCAGTGAGACTAGCGGGGGGGGATTAAATGAGCAGTTCTTC
NA TRBJ1-2 TRBV7-3 once CASSLNSNYGYTF TGTGCCAGCAGCTTAAACAGTAACTATGGCTACACCTTC
TRBD2 TRBJ2-2 TRBV4-1 NA CASSPTTRGGEPRELFF TGCGCCAGCAGCCCCACAACCCGGGGGGGGGAGCCCAGGGAGCTGTTTTTT
NA TRBJ2-3 TRBV7-9 NA CASSSTADTQYF TGTGCCAGCAGCTCGACAGCAGATACGCAGTATTTT
NA TRBJ2-5 TRBV5-1 NA CASRAEAQETQYF TGCGCCAGCAGGGCAGAGGCACAAGAGACCCAGTACTTC
TRBD2 TRBJ2-1 TRBV11-2 NA CASSSMLLAGGRNEQFF TGTGCCAGCAGCTCGATGCTACTAGCGGGGGGGCGCAATGAGCAGTTCTTC
TRBD1 TRBJ2-5 TRBV5-1 NA CASTPGQGRETQYF TGCGCCAGTACCCCGGGACAGGGGCGGGAGACCCAGTACTTC
NA TRBJ1-4 TRBV6-5 NA CASRKGGEKLFF TGTGCCAGCAGGAAGGGGGGCGAAAAACTGTTTTTT
NA TRBJ1-6 TRBV14 NA CASSQDVGNYNSPLHF TGTGCCAGCAGCCAAGATGTCGGGAACTATAATTCACCCCTCCACTTT
NA TRBJ2-5 TRBV2 few CASSDSGGHGETQYF TGTGCCAGCAGTGATTCGGGGGGACACGGGGAGACCCAGTACTTC
TRBD1 TRBJ1-2 TRBV29-1 NA CSVHRGRDGYTF TGCAGCGTTCACAGGGGGCGGGATGGCTACACCTTC
TRBD2 TRBJ2-7 TRBV6-6 NA CASSSPGLAGSYEQYF TGTGCCAGCAGCTCCCCGGGACTAGCGGGCTCCTACGAGCAGTACTTC
NA TRBJ1-5 TRBV7-2 NA CASSRGHEWGSWWDQPQHF TGTGCCAGCAGCAGAGGCCATGAATGGGGCAGCTGGTGGGATCAGCCCCAGCATTTT
NA TRBJ1-2 TRBV6-1 NA CASSEQGTSYGYTF TGTGCCAGCAGTGAACAGGGGACTAGCTATGGCTACACCTTC
NA TRBJ1-2 TRBV5-6 NA CASSLAMSSYGYTF TGTGCCAGCAGCTTGGCGATGTCGAGCTATGGCTACACCTTC
NA TRBJ1-2 TRBV29-1 NA CSVVENNYGYTF TGCAGCGTTGTAGAGAATAACTATGGCTACACCTTC
TRBD1 TRBJ2-3 TRBV6-4 NA CASSDSEQGGTDTQYF TGTGCCAGCAGTGACTCGGAACAGGGGGGCACAGATACGCAGTATTTT
TRBD1 TRBJ1-1 TRBV6-1 NA CASSEDRDTEAFF TGTGCCAGCAGTGAGGACAGGGACACTGAAGCTTTCTTT
NA TRBJ1-5 TRBV18 NA CASSTLIQEINQPQHF TGTGCCAGCTCAACACTCATCCAAGAAATCAATCAGCCCCAGCATTTT
TRBD1 TRBJ1-2 TRBV25-1 NA CASSEWGTGKFEGYTF TGTGCCAGCAGTGAATGGGGGACAGGCAAGTTTGAGGGCTACACCTTC